The 9 T cell receptor beta chains in this list originate from one sample, sequenced in a study of T cell repertoires in cytomegalovirus infection. TCRdb re-analysed the reads in MiXCR, keeping a single row per CDR3 protein. The table lists fewer than 85,000 distinct CDR3 sequences, 3.5% to 4% of them singletons, with around 22% in the top ten. Material: PBMCs. The receptors derive from a human donor in good health (CMV status not recorded). Some clones in this sample may be carry-over from other donors' samples.

This clonotype came up many times. V is TRBV7-2 and J is TRBJ2-5; 12 positions agree with TRBD2. The CDR3 is 19 amino acids. Germline assignment: CDR1 SGHTA and CDR2 FQGNSA. Trimming removed 7 bases from V and 5 bases from J; junction bases left unmatched: 20. This chain's CDR3 is CASTPGWSSGGGRGETQYF. CDR3 in DNA: TGTGCCAGCACCCCGGGCTGGTCTAGCGGGGGGGGCAGGGGTGAGACCCAGTACTTC.

As regards this clonotype: With a much larger clone just one base away, this may be a read error. J is TRBJ1-2 and V is TRBV12-3 or TRBV12-4, with TRBD1 matching 7 bases. There are 15 residues in the CDR3. The J segment lost 3 bases and the V segment lost 6 bases, leaving 10 bases of the junction unmatched. The CDR3 DNA sequence: TGTGCCAGCAGCTTCCAGACAGGGAGGGACTATGGCTACACCTTC. Amino acid sequence: CASSFQTGRDYGYTF.

This clonotype has at least ten counts. V is TRBV7-2 and J is TRBJ2-7; 8 nucleotides match TRBD2. CDR1 SGHTA and CDR2 FQGNSA come from the germline V gene. J gave up 0 bases and V 2 bases, and 9 bases lay outside the gene matches. The CDR3 spans 17 residues. CDR3 in DNA: TGTGCCAGCAGCTTAATCGCCCAAGCGGGAGACTCCTACGAGCAGTACTTC. It translates to CASSLIAQAGDSYEQYF.

This clonotype was observed many times. This chain connects TRBV7-3 to TRBJ1-1; TRBD1 aligns across 7 bases. From germline, CDR1 is SGHTA and CDR2 FQGTGA. This CDR3 has 16 amino acids. The V gene end was trimmed by 4 bases and the J gene end by 5 bases; junction bases not matched to a gene: 13. The CDR3 sequence: CASSSAPTGRGTEAFF. As DNA, the CDR3 is TGTGCCAGCAGCTCTGCCCCGACAGGGCGGGGAACTGAAGCTTTCTTT. The whole variable domain, filled in from reference TRBV7-3 and TRBJ1-1, reads GAGVSQTPSNKVTEKGKYVELRCDPISGHTALYWYRQSLGQGPEFLIYFQGTGAADDSGLPNDRFFAVRPEGSVSTLKIQRTERGDSAVYLCASSSAPTGRGTEAFFGQGTRLTVV.

This clonotype was recorded many times. The CDR3 protein is CASSFLLSDSTYEQYF. The CDR3, as DNA: TGTGCCAGCAGCTTTTTACTGAGCGATTCAACCTACGAGCAGTACTTC. This chain uses TRBV6-1 with TRBJ2-7; D remains unclear. This CDR3 contains 16 residues. The V end lost 6 bases, the J end lost 2 bases, and 20 bases lay between the germline ends. CDR1 and CDR2 (germline): MNHNS, SASEGT.

This clonotype occurred many times. The chain is built from TRBV20-1 and TRBJ2-1, with 7 bases that match TRBD2. Germline CDR1 and CDR2: DFQATT and SNEGSKA (reference sequence). The CDR3 is made up of 13 amino acids. The J segment lost 9 bases and the V segment lost 7 bases, leaving 12 bases of the junction unmatched. In nucleotides, the CDR3 is TGCAGTGGCGTCCTGGCGGGAGTAGGTGAGCAGTTCTTC. It is translated as CSGVLAGVGEQFF.

This clonotype appeared many times. V usage is TRBV7-2 and J usage is TRBJ2-7, with 11 positions matching TRBD2. V lost 5 bases to trimming and J lost 3 bases; unmatched junction nucleotides: 9. Germline CDR1 reads SGHTA; CDR2 reads FQGNSA. This CDR3 contains 16 residues. CDR3 residues: CASSPMTSGAFYEQYF. Here the CDR3 DNA reads TGTGCCAGCAGCCCGATGACTAGCGGGGCCTTCTACGAGCAGTACTTC.

This clonotype was counted only a few times. The gene calls are TRBV7-9 and TRBJ2-7, with TRBD2 as a possible D gene (7 bases). Germline CDR1 reads SEHNR; CDR2 reads FQNEAQ (reference sequence). V was cut by 5 bases and J by 2 bases, with 22 bases left in between. This CDR3 has 17 amino acids. The CDR3: CASSRTRGGGLPYEQYF. The CDR3 bases are TGTGCCAGCAGCAGAACCCGCGGGGGCGGGCTACCCTACGAGCAGTACTTC.

The sample holds many counts of this clonotype. The chain employs TRBV7-2 and TRBJ1-6; TRBD1 agrees at 11 bases. CDR1 SGHTA and CDR2 FQGNSA come from the germline V gene. The CDR3 loop spans 15 amino acids. Trimming cost V 0 bases and J 11 bases; bases outside gene matches: 3. DNA of the CDR3: TGTGCCAGCAGCTTAGCAGGACAGGGGGCAACACCCCTCCACTTT. Its translation is CASSLAGQGATPLHF.